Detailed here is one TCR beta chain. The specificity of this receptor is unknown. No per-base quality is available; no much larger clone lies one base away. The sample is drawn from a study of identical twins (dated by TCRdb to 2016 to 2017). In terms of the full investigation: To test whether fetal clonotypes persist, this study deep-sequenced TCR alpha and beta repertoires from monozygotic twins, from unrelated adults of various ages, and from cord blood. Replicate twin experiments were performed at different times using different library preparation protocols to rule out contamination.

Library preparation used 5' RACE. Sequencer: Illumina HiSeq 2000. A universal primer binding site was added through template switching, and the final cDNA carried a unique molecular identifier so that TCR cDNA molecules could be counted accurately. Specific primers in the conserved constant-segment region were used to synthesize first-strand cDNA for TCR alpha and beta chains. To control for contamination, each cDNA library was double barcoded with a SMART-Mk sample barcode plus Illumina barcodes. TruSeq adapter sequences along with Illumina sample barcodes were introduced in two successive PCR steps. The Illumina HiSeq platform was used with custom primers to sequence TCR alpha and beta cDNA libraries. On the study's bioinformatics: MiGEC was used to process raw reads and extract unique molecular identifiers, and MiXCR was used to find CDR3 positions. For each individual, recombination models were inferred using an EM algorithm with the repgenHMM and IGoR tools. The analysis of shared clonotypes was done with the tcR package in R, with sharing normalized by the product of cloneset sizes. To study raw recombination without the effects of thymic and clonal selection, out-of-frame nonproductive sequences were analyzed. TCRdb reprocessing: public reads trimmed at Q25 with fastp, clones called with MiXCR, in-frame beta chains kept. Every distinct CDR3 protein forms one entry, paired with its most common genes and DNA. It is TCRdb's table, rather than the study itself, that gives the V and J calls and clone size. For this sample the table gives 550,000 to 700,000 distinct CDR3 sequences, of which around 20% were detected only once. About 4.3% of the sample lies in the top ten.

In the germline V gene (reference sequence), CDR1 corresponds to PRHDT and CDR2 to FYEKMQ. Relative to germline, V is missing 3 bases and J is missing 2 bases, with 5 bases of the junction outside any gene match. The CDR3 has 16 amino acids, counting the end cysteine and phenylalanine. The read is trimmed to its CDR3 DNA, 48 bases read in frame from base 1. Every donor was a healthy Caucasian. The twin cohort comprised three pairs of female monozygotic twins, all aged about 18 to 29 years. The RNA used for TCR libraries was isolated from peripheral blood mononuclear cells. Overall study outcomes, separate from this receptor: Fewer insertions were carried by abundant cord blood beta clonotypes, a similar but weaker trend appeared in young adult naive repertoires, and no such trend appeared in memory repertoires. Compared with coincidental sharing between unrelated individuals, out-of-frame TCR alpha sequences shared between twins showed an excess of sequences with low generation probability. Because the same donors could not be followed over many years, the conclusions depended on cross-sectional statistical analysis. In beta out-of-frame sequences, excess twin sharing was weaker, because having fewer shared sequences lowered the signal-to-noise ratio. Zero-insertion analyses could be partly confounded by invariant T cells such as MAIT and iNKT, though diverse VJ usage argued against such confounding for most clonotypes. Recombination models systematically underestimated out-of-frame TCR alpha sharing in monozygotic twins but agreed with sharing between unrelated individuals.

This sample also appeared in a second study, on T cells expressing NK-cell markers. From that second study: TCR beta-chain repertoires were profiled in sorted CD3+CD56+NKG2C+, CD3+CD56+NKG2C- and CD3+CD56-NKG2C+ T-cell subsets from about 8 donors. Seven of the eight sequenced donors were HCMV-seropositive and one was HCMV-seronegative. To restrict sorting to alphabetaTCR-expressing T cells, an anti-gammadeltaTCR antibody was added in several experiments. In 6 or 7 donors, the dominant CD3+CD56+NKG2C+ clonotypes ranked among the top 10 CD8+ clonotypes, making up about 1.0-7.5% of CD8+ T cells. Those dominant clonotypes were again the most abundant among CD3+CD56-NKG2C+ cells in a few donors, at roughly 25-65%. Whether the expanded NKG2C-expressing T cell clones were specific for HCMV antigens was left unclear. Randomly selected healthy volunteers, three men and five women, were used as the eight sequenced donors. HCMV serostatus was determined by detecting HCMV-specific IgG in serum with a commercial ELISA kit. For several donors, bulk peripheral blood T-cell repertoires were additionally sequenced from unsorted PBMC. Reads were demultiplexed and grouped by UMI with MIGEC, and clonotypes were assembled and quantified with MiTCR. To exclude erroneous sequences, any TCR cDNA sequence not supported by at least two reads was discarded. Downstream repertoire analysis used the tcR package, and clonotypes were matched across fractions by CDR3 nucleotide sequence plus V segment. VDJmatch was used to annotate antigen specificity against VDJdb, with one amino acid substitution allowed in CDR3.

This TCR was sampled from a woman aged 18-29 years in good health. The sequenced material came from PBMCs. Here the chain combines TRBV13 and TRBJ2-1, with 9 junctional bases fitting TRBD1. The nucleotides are TGTGCCAGCAGCTTTACCGGGACAGGGCCCTACAATGAGCAGTTCTTC. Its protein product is CASSFTGTGPYNEQFF.